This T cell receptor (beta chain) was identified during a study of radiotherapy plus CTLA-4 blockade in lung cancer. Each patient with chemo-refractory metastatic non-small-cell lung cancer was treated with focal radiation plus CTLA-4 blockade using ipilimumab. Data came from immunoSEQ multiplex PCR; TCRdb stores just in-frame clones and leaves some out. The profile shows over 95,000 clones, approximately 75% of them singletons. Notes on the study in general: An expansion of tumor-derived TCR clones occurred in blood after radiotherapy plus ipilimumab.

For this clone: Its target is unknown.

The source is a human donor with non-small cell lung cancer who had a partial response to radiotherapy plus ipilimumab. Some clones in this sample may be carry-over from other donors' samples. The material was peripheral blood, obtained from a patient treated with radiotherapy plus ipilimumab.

CDR3 nucleotides: TGCAGTGCTAGCCTAGCGGGAGAAATGTTCTTC. It is translated as CSASLAGEMFF. The V call is TRBV20-1, the J call TRBJ2-1; 10 bases line up with TRBD2. The germline CDR1 and CDR2 sequences are DFQATT and SNEGSKA (reference sequence). This CDR3 has 11 amino acids. J lost 15 bases, V lost 3 bases, and 5 bases had no gene match.